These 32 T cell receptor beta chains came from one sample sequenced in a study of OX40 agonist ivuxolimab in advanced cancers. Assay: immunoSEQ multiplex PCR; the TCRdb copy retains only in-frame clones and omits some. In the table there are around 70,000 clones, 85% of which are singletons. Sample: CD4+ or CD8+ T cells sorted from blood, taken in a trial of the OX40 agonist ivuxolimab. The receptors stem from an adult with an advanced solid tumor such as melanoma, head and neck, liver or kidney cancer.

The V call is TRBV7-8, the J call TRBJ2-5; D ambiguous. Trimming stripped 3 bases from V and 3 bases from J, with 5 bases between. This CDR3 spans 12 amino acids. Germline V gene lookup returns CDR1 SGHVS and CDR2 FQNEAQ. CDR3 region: CASSFGEETQYF. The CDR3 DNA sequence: TGTGCCAGCAGCTTTGGTGAAGAGACCCAGTACTTC.

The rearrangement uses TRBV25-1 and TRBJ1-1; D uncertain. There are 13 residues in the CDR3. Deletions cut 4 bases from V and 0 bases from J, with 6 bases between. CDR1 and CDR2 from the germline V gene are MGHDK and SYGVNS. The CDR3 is CASSAGLNTEAFF. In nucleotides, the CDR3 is TGTGCCAGCAGTGCCGGTTTGAACACTGAAGCTTTCTTT.

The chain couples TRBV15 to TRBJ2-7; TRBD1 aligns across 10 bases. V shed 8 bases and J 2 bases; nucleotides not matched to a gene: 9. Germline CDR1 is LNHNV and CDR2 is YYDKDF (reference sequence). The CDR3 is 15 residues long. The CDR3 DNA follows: TGTGCCACCTCAAGTCGAGACAGGGGGCCCTACGAGCAGTACTTC. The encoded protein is CATSSRDRGPYEQYF.

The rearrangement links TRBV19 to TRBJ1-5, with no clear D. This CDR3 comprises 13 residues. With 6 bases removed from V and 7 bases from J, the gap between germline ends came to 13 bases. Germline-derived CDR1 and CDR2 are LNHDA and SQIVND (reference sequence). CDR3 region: CASRSLGRQPQHF. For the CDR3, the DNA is TGTGCCAGTAGGTCTCTAGGGAGACAGCCCCAGCATTTT. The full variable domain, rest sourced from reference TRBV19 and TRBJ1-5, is DGGITQSPKYLFRKEGQNVTLSCEQNLNHDAMYWYRQDPGQGLRLIYYSQIVNDFQKGDIAEGYSVSREKKESFPLTVTSAQKNPTAFYLCASRSLGRQPQHFGDGTRLSIL.

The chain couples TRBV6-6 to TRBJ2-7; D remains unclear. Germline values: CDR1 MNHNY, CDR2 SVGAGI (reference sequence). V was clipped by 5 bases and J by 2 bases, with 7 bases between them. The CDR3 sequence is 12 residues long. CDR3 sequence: CASSQQTYEQYF. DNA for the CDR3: TGTGCCAGCAGTCAACAGACCTACGAGCAGTACTTC.

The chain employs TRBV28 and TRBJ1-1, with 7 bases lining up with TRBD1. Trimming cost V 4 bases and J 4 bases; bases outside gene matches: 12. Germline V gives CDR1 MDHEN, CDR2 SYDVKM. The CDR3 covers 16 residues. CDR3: CASSSATSQGITEAFF. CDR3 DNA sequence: TGTGCCAGCAGTTCCGCGACCTCACAGGGGATCACTGAAGCTTTCTTT.

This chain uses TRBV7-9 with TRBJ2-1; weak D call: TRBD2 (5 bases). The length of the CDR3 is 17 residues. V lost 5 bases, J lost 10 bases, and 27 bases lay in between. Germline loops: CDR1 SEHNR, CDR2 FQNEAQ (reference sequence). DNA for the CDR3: TGTGCCAGCAGCCCCCCATGGAGGCTCGCCCCTCAAGGGGAGCAGTTCTTC. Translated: CASSPPWRLAPQGEQFF.

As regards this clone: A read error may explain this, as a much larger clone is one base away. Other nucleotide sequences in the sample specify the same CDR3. The chain's CDR3 is CASSLGDRDTGELFF. The CDR3 DNA reads as TGCGCCAGCAGCTTGGGGGACCGGGACACCGGGGAGCTGTTTTTT. The chain links TRBV5-1 to TRBJ2-2; possibly TRBD1 or TRBD2 for D (5 bases each). V dropped 0 bases and J dropped 3 bases, with 9 bases sitting between them. The CDR3 extends over 15 amino acids. Germline CDR1 and CDR2: SGHRS and YFSETQ.

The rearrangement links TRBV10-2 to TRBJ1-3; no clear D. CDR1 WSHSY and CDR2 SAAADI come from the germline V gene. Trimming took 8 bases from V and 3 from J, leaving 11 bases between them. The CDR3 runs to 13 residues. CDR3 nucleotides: TGCGCCAGCCTGATCAGTGGTGGAAACACCATATATTTT. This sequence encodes CASLISGGNTIYF.

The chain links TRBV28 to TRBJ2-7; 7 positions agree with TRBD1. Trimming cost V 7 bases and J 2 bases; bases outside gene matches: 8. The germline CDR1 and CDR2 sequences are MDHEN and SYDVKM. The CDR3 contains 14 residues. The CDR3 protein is CASISSGTAYEQYF. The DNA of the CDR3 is TGTGCCAGCATCTCTTCGGGGACAGCCTACGAGCAGTACTTC.

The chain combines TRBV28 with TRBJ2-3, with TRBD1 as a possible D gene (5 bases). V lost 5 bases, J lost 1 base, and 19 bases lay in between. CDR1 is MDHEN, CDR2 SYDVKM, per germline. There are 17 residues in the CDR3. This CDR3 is CASSGASKGGGTDTQYF. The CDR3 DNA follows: TGTGCCAGCAGTGGGGCCAGCAAGGGTGGCGGCACAGATACGCAGTATTTT.

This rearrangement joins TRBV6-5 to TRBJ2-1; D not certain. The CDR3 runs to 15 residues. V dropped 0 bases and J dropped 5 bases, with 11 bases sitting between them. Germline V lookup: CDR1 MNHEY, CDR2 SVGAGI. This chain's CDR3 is CASSYSPPENNEQFF. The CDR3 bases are TGTGCCAGCAGTTACTCACCCCCAGAAAACAATGAGCAGTTCTTC.

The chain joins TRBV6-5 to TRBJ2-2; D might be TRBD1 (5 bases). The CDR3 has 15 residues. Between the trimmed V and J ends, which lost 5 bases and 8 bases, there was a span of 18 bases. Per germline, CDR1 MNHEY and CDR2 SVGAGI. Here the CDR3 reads CASSTAGPGLGELFF. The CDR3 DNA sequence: TGTGCCAGCAGTACGGCAGGGCCCGGGTTAGGGGAGCTGTTTTTT.

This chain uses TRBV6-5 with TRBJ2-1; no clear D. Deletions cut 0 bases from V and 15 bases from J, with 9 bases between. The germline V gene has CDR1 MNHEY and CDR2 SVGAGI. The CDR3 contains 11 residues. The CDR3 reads CASSYSRDWFF. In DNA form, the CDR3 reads TGTGCCAGCAGTTACTCGAGAGACTGGTTCTTC.

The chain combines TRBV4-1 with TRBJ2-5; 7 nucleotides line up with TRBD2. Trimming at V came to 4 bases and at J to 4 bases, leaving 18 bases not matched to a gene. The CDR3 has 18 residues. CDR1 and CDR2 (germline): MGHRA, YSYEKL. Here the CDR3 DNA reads TGCGCCAGCAGCCGCACCTATGCGGCTAGCGGAGCGGGAGAGACCCAGTACTTC. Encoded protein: CASSRTYAASGAGETQYF.

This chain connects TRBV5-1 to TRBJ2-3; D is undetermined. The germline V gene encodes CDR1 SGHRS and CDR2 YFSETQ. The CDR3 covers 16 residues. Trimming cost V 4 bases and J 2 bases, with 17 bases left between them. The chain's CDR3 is CASSLRISLDTDTQYF. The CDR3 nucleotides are TGCGCCAGCAGCCTTAGGATCAGTCTAGACACAGATACGCAGTATTTT.

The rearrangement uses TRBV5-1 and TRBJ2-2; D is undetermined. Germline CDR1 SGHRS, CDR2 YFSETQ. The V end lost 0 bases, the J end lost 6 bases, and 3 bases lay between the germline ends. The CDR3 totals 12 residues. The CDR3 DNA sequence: TGCGCCAGCAGCTTGGCCCCCGGGGAGCTGTTTTTT. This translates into CASSLAPGELFF.

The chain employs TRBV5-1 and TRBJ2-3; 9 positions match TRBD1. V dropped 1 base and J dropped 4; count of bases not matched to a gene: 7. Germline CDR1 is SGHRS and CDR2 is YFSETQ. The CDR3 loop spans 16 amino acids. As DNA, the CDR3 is TGCGCCAGCAGCTTGCTATCACAGGGGGCATCAGATACGCAGTATTTT. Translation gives CASSLLSQGASDTQYF.

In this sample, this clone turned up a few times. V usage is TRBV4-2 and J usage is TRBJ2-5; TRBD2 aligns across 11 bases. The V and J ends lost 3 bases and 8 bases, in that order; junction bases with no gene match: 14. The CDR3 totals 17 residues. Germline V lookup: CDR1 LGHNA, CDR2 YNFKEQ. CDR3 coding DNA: TGTGCCAGCAGCCACCTTCCGGGACTAGCGGTCCACAACACCCAGTACTTC. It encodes CASSHLPGLAVHNTQYF.

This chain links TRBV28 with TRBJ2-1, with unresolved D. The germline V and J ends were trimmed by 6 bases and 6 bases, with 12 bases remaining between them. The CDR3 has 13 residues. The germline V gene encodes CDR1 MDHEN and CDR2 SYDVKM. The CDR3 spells CASSRWPANEQFF. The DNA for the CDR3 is TGTGCCAGCAGCAGGTGGCCCGCCAATGAGCAGTTCTTC. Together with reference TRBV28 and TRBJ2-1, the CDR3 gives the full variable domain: DVKVTQSSRYLVKRTGEKVFLECVQDMDHENMFWYRQDPGLGLRLIYFSYDVKMKEKGDIPEGYSVSREKKERFSLILESASTNQTSMYLCASSRWPANEQFFGPGTRLTVL.

DNA for the CDR3: TGCGCCAGCAGCCAAGATCCCCGTAGCCTTCAGGGGGCCCTGTACTTCTATTACGAGCAGTACTTC. It specifies CASSQDPRSLQGALYFYYEQYF. The chain uses TRBV4-3 and TRBJ2-7, with 8 bases aligning to TRBD1. Germline loops: CDR1 LGHNA, CDR2 YSLEER. The trim removed 0 bases at V and 4 bases at J, leaving 26 bases unmatched. The CDR3 covers 22 residues.

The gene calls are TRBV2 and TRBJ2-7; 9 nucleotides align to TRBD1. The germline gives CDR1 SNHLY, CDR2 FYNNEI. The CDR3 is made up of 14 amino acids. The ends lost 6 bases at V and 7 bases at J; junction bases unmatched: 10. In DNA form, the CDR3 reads TGTGCCAGCAGCCTAAAGGGACAGGGTATAGAGCAGTACTTC. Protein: CASSLKGQGIEQYF.

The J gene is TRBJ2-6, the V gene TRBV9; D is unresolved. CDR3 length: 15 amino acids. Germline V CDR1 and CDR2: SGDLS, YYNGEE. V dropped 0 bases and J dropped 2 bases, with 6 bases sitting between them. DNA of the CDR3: TGTGCCAGCAGCGTAGTGGGGACTGGGGCCAACGTCCTGACTTTC. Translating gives CASSVVGTGANVLTF.

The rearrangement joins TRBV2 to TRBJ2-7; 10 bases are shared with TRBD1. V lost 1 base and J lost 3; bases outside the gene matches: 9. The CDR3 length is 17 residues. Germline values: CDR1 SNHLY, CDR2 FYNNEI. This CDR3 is CASSEEVWGQGYYEQYF. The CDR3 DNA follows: TGTGCCAGCAGTGAAGAGGTTTGGGGACAGGGGTACTACGAGCAGTACTTC.

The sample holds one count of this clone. The CDR3 DNA reads as TGTGCCAGCAGTGAGACAGGGGTTAGCTATGGCTACACCTTC. It encodes CASSETGVSYGYTF. The J gene is TRBJ1-2, the V gene TRBV25-1, with TRBD1 matching over 8 bases. CDR3 length equals 14 residues. Looked up from germline, CDR1 is MGHDK and CDR2 is SYGVNS. V trimming: 3 bases; J trimming: 4 bases; junction bases outside the gene matches: 4.

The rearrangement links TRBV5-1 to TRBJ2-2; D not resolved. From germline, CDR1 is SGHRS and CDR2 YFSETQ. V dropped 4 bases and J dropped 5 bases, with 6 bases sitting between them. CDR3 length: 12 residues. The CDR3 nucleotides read TGCGCCAGCAGCGAGCCGACCGGGGAGCTGTTTTTT. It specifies CASSEPTGELFF.

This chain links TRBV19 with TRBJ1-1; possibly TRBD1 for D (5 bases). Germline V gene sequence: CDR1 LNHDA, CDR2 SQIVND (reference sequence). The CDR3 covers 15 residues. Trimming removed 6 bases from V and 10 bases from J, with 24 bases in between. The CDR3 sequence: CASRKGVAGPTAAFF. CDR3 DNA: TGTGCCAGTAGGAAGGGTGTTGCAGGGCCAACAGCAGCTTTCTTT.

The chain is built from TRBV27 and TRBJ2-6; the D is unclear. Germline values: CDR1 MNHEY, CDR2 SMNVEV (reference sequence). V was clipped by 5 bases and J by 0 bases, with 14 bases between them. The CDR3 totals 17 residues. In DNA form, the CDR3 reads TGTGCCAGCAGTAGCCTCACCTCTTTCTCTGGGGCCAACGTCCTGACTTTC. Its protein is CASSSLTSFSGANVLTF.

CDR3 DNA sequence: TGTGCCTGGAGTGTTGTCAGGGGGCCCCGCAAGCAGTACTTC. Its protein is CAWSVVRGPRKQYF. V is TRBV30 and J is TRBJ2-7, with 8 bases matching TRBD1. Germline CDR1 reads GTSNPN; CDR2 reads SVGIG (reference sequence). This CDR3 comprises 14 residues. The J segment lost 8 bases and the V segment lost 0 bases, leaving 9 bases of the junction unmatched. Looking up the rest from reference TRBV30 and TRBJ2-7 gives the full variable domain: SQTIHQWPATLVQPVGSPLSLECTVEGTSNPNLYWYRQAAGRGLQLLFYSVGIGQISSEVPQNLSASRPQDRQFILSSKKLLLSDSGFYLCAWSVVRGPRKQYFGPGTRLTVT.

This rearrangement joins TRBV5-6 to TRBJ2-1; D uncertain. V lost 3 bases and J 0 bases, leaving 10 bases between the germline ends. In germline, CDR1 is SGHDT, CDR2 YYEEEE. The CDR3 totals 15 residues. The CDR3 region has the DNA TGTGCCAGCAGCTCCTGGGGTTCCTCCTACAATGAGCAGTTCTTC. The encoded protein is CASSSWGSSYNEQFF.

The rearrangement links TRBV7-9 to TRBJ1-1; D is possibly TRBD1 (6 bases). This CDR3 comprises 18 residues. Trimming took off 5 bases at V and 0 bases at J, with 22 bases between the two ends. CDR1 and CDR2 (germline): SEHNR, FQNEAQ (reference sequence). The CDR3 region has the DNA TGTGCCAGCAGCCAAAGGCCCAGGGGTCGGGAAATGAACACTGAAGCTTTCTTT. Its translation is CASSQRPRGREMNTEAFF.

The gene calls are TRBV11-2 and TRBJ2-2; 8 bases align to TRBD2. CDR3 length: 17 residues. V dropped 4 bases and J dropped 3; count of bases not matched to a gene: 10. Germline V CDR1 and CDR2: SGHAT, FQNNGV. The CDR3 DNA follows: TGTGCCAGCAGCTCCCCGGGGGGGCGGTCCCACACCGGGGAGCTGTTTTTT. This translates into CASSSPGGRSHTGELFF.